Presented here are 21 T cell receptor beta chains from one specimen sequenced in a study of CD4 T cells in relation to SARS-CoV-2 and coronaviruses. Profiling relied on immunoSEQ multiplex PCR, and the TCRdb table lists in-frame clones only, not all of them. The table records approximately 70,000 clones, just over 90% of them present only once. Before the COVID-19 pandemic, during about 2011-2019, CD4+ T cells were taken from unexposed donors. The sequenced sample consisted of naive CD4+ T cells from PBMCs. Subset in this sample: naive CD4+ T cells isolated by negative enrichment. These receptors originate from a human donor in good health.

This chain joins TRBV6-4 and TRBJ2-3; TRBD2 is a possible D gene (5 bases). Per germline, CDR1 MRHNA and CDR2 SNTAGT. The CDR3 is made up of 14 amino acids. Trimming removed 6 bases from V and 2 bases from J, with 12 bases in between. CDR3 residues: CASSPGIFTDTQYF. As DNA, the CDR3 is TGTGCCAGCAGCCCGGGAATATTCACAGATACGCAGTATTTT.

This clone was observed once. The V call is TRBV30, the J call TRBJ2-4; the D is unclear. CDR1 GTSNPN and CDR2 SVGIG come from the germline V gene (reference sequence). This CDR3 contains 15 residues. The ends were cut back, 0 bases at V and 6 bases at J, with 15 bases in the middle. In nucleotides, the CDR3 is TGTGCCTGGAGTGTACCTAACGGCCTAGGAAACATTCAGTACTTC. As protein: CAWSVPNGLGNIQYF.

The V and J genes are TRBV30 and TRBJ2-5, with 11 positions matching TRBD1. Per germline, CDR1 GTSNPN and CDR2 SVGIG (reference sequence). The CDR3 extends over 14 amino acids. V trimming: 2 bases; J trimming: 4 bases; junction bases outside the gene matches: 3. Here the CDR3 DNA reads TGTGCCTGGAGTAAGGACAGGGGGCGAGAGACCCAGTACTTC. Encoded protein: CAWSKDRGRETQYF.

The chain uses TRBV10-1 and TRBJ2-2; D unclear. The CDR3 has 14 amino acids. CDR1 WNHNN and CDR2 SYGVQD come from the germline V gene (reference sequence). The ends were cut back, 4 bases at V and 1 base at J, with 7 bases in the middle. CDR3 nucleotide sequence: TGCGCCAGCAGTGTTCAACTGAACACCGGGGAGCTGTTTTTT. This encodes CASSVQLNTGELFF.

The rearrangement links TRBV6-4 to TRBJ1-2, with unresolved D. Deletions cut 6 bases from V and 8 bases from J, with 10 bases between. The CDR3 contains 11 residues. Germline V gene data show CDR1 as MRHNA and CDR2 as SNTAGT. The CDR3 region has the DNA TGTGCCAGCAGCTCCGGTAACGGCTACACCTTC. Its translation: CASSSGNGYTF.

J is TRBJ1-5 and V is TRBV30; the D is unclear. The CDR3 contains 12 residues. V lost 0 bases and J 6 bases, leaving 6 bases between the germline ends. The germline V gene encodes CDR1 GTSNPN and CDR2 SVGIG (reference sequence). The CDR3 nucleotides read TGTGCCTGGAGTGTATTGGGTCAGCCCCAGCATTTT. The encoded protein is CAWSVLGQPQHF.

The chain joins TRBV5-4 to TRBJ1-5; unclear D gene. The CDR3 is made up of 14 amino acids. The germline V and J ends were trimmed by 0 bases and 4 bases, with 8 bases remaining between them. Germline values: CDR1 SGHNT, CDR2 YYREEE (reference sequence). As DNA, the CDR3 is TGTGCCAGCAGCTTGGGAGGTCGGAATCAGCCCCAGCATTTT. Translating it yields CASSLGGRNQPQHF.

V gene TRBV27 combines with J gene TRBJ2-7; D might be TRBD1 (5 bases). The CDR3 has 14 amino acids. V lost 5 bases and J 3 bases, leaving 14 bases between the germline ends. Germline CDR1 and CDR2: MNHEY and SMNVEV (reference sequence). DNA of the CDR3: TGTGCCAGCAGTCCCTCGAGGCAGGGCTACGAGCAGTACTTC. Its translation is CASSPSRQGYEQYF.

The chain couples TRBV18 to TRBJ1-1; possible D gene TRBD1, 6 bases. Trimming took off 2 bases at V and 5 bases at J, with 15 bases between the two ends. This CDR3 spans 15 amino acids. Germline CDR1 KGHSH, CDR2 LQKENI. CDR3 bases: TGTGCCAGCTCACCAATCTCGGGGGCCGGTACTGAAGCTTTCTTT. Encoded protein: CASSPISGAGTEAFF.

The chain joins TRBV29-1 to TRBJ2-3; 7 bases align to TRBD1. V gave up 5 bases and J gave up 6 bases; unmatched junction bases: 8. The CDR3 is 13 residues long. CDR1 is SQVTM and CDR2 is ANQGSEA in the germline V gene. The CDR3 loop is CSVKGALWDTQYF. DNA for the CDR3: TGCAGCGTTAAGGGGGCTCTCTGGGATACGCAGTATTTT.

The J gene is TRBJ1-1, the V gene TRBV12-3 or TRBV12-4; no reliable D call. Trimming cost V 10 bases and J 1 base, with 13 bases left between them. CDR3 length: 13 residues. For the CDR3, the DNA is TGTGCCACCACAGTAACAACGAACACTGAAGCTTTCTTT. Its translation: CATTVTTNTEAFF.

V and J are TRBV12-3 or TRBV12-4 and TRBJ1-2; 7 nucleotides agree with TRBD1. Trimming removed 3 bases from V and 7 bases from J; junction bases left unmatched: 5. The CDR3 is 13 residues long. For the CDR3, the DNA is TGTGCCAGCAGTTTCCGACAGGGTAGTGGCTACACCTTC. This translates into CASSFRQGSGYTF.

The chain carries TRBV4-3 and TRBJ1-3; TRBD1 agrees at 10 bases. The germline V gene encodes CDR1 LGHNA and CDR2 YSLEER. This CDR3 is built from 15 residues. V lost 2 bases to trimming and J lost 6 bases; unmatched junction nucleotides: 4. CDR3 residues: CASSQTDRGANTIYF. The CDR3 DNA reads as TGCGCCAGCAGCCAAACGGACAGGGGGGCAAACACCATATATTTT.

This chain joins TRBV5-5 and TRBJ1-1; TRBD1 aligns across 9 bases. Trimming took 0 bases from V and 6 from J; bases not matched to a gene: 3. This CDR3 comprises 14 residues. Germline V CDR1 and CDR2: SGHKS, YYEKEE (reference sequence). CDR3: CASSLGQGVPEAFF. The CDR3 bases are TGTGCCAGCAGCTTGGGACAGGGGGTACCTGAAGCTTTCTTT.

J is TRBJ2-1 and V is TRBV3-1 (or the pseudogene TRBV3-2); 11 bases line up with TRBD2. V lost 0 bases and J lost 13; bases outside the gene matches: 8. This CDR3 comprises 15 residues. Germline CDR1 is LGHDT and CDR2 is YNNKEL (reference sequence). The CDR3 here is CASSQETSGSLTQFF. The DNA of the CDR3 is TGTGCCAGCAGCCAAGAAACTAGCGGGAGTTTAACTCAGTTCTTC.

This chain uses TRBV9 with TRBJ1-5; a possible D gene is TRBD1 (6 bases). The CDR3 totals 14 residues. With 1 base removed from V and 3 bases from J, the gap between germline ends came to 8 bases. Germline V gives CDR1 SGDLS, CDR2 YYNGEE. CDR3 loop: CASSVSGVNQPQHF. The CDR3 DNA is TGTGCCAGCAGCGTATCAGGGGTCAATCAGCCCCAGCATTTT.

The chain uses TRBV29-1 and TRBJ1-1; tentatively, D is TRBD1 (6 bases). The CDR3 spans 15 residues. From germline, CDR1 is SQVTM and CDR2 ANQGSEA. V shed 6 bases and J shed 7 bases, with 24 bases lying between them. The CDR3 DNA is TGCAGCGTAGGTGCGGGGGGCGAAGGGTTTGGTGAAGCTTTCTTT. Translating gives CSVGAGGEGFGEAFF.

This chain links TRBV6-5 with TRBJ1-2; 10 bases are a match to TRBD1. The CDR3 loop spans 15 amino acids. The junction had 10 bases not matched to a gene; V was cut back by 6 bases and J by 6 bases. Germline V gene lookup returns CDR1 MNHEY and CDR2 SVGAGI. Here the CDR3 reads CASSKYRGTGDGYTF. CDR3 DNA sequence: TGTGCCAGCAGCAAATACCGGGGGACAGGGGATGGCTACACCTTC.

This chain links TRBV2 with TRBJ1-1; D is ambiguous. V lost 6 bases to trimming and J lost 0 bases, with 5 bases between them. CDR1 and CDR2 from the germline V gene are SNHLY and FYNNEI. The CDR3 runs to 12 residues. This CDR3 is CASRPLNTEAFF. The CDR3 nucleotides are TGTGCCAGCAGACCGTTGAACACTGAAGCTTTCTTT.

The chain combines TRBV24-1 with TRBJ2-5; D is uncertain. The germline CDR1 and CDR2 sequences are KGHDR and SFDVKD. Trimming left V 3 bases short and J 1 base short, with 14 bases between. CDR3 length: 16 residues. The CDR3 region has the DNA TGTGCCACCAGTGATCCTCAGGCGTCGACCCAAGAGACCCAGTACTTC. This gives the protein CATSDPQASTQETQYF.

The chain recombines TRBV5-4 with TRBJ2-7; perhaps D is TRBD1 or TRBD2 (5 bases each). CDR1 is SGHNT and CDR2 is YYREEE in the germline V gene (reference sequence). V dropped 4 bases and J dropped 4 bases, with 15 bases sitting between them. The CDR3 loop spans 14 amino acids. CDR3 region: CASSTAGAVYEQYF. The CDR3 coding sequence is TGTGCCAGCAGCACCGCCGGGGCCGTGTACGAGCAGTACTTC. Complete variable domain (other parts from reference TRBV5-4 and TRBJ2-7): ETGVTQSPTHLIKTRGQQVTLRCSSQSGHNTVSWYQQALGQGPQFIFQYYREEENGRGNFPPRFSGLQFPNYSSELNVNALELDDSALYLCASSTAGAVYEQYFGPGTRLTVT.